A selection of T cell receptor beta chains follows, all from one sample in a study of CD8 T cells in ankylosing spondylitis. TCRdb re-analysed the 5' RACE reads in MiXCR, keeping a single row per CDR3 protein. This sample has 350,000 to 400,000 distinct CDR3 sequences; roughly 20% occur once, and the top ten carry over 10%. Source material: blood, either unsorted or a sorted T cell fraction (not recorded which). The receptors were sampled from a male donor with ankylosing spondylitis or in good health (not recorded which). The CDR3 runs from the conserved cysteine through the conserved F or W. The D gene is left open where the match is weak. Expanded clones get a size class; other rows say once, few or many, or leave the size out.

NA	NA	TRBV12-3/TRBV12-4	TRBJ2-7	CASSEPGRSSYEQYF	TGTGCCAGCAGTGAACCGGGACGGAGCTCCTACGAGCAGTACTTC
NA	NA	TRBV12-3/TRBV12-4	TRBJ1-5	CASNRWYGQPQHF	TGTGCCAGCAACCGCTGGTATGGCCAGCCCCAGCATTTT
NA	TRBD2	TRBV30	TRBJ2-3	CAWSVGAGRADTQYF	TGTGCCTGGAGTGTCGGGGCAGGGAGGGCAGATACGCAGTATTTT
NA	NA	TRBV20-1	TRBJ2-5	CSARAPLGLALQETQYF	TGCAGTGCTAGGGCGCCCCTTGGACTCGCCCTCCAAGAGACCCAGTACTTC
few	TRBD1	TRBV29-1	TRBJ2-7	CSASGGRLSYEQYF	TGCAGCGCCTCAGGGGGCAGGCTCAGCTACGAGCAGTACTTC
NA	NA	TRBV20-1	TRBJ2-1	CSARGTGNYNEQFF	TGCAGCGCTAGAGGCACAGGGAACTACAATGAGCAGTTCTTC
NA	NA	TRBV12-3/TRBV12-4	TRBJ2-2	CASRRGVAGELFF	TGTGCCAGCAGAAGAGGGGTCGCCGGGGAGCTGTTTTTT
many	NA	TRBV6-4	TRBJ2-3	CASRKLHTTDTQYF	TGTGCCAGCAGGAAATTACACACCACAGATACGCAGTATTTT
few	NA	TRBV11-2	TRBJ1-1	CASSPHEGANTEAFF	TGTGCCAGCAGCCCCCATGAAGGGGCGAACACTGAAGCTTTCTTT
few	TRBD2	TRBV5-4	TRBJ2-3	CASSLAWASGGPITDTQYF	TGTGCCAGCAGCTTGGCGTGGGCTAGCGGGGGCCCTATTACAGATACGCAGTATTTT
NA	TRBD2	TRBV11-3	TRBJ2-7	CASRASSGRWEQYF	TGTGCCAGCAGAGCTTCCTCCGGGAGGTGGGAGCAGTACTTC
few	NA	TRBV5-1	TRBJ2-3	CASSPDRGSGRTDTQYF	TGCGCCAGCAGCCCCGATCGGGGTTCGGGAAGGACAGATACGCAGTATTTT
few	NA	TRBV6-5	TRBJ1-3	CASSYSMTDLSGNTIYF	TGTGCCAGCAGTTACTCCATGACAGACCTCTCTGGAAACACCATATATTTT
few	TRBD1	TRBV11-2	TRBJ2-2	CASSNTFDRGNTGELFF	TGTGCCAGCAGCAACACTTTCGACAGGGGTAACACCGGGGAGCTGTTTTTT
NA	NA	TRBV5-6	TRBJ2-3	CASSRGATDTQYF	TGTGCCAGCAGCCGGGGGGCCACAGATACGCAGTATTTT
NA	TRBD1	TRBV4-1	TRBJ2-5	CASSQVLGQDRRETQYF	TGCGCCAGCAGCCAAGTGCTAGGACAGGATCGTCGGGAGACCCAGTACTTC
few	TRBD2	TRBV10-3	TRBJ2-1	CAISELAGGPDEQFF	TGTGCCATCAGTGAACTAGCGGGGGGGCCGGATGAGCAGTTCTTC
NA	NA	TRBV20-1	TRBJ2-5	CSASPRETQYF	TGCAGTGCTAGCCCCAGGGAGACCCAGTACTTC
NA	NA	TRBV7-6	TRBJ2-7	CASGGEGYEQYF	TGTGCCAGCGGTGGGGAAGGGTACGAGCAGTACTTC
NA	TRBD1	TRBV12-3/TRBV12-4	TRBJ1-2	CASSRDRDPNYGYTF	TGTGCCAGCAGCCGGGACAGGGATCCTAACTATGGCTACACCTTC
NA	TRBD2	TRBV20-1	TRBJ2-5	CSASGLARDEETQYF	TGCAGTGCCTCCGGACTAGCGAGGGATGAAGAGACCCAGTACTTC
NA	TRBD1	TRBV11-2	TRBJ2-1	CASSLVTGIYNEQFF	TGTGCCAGCAGCTTAGTGACAGGGATCTACAATGAGCAGTTCTTC
NA	TRBD1	TRBV7-9	TRBJ2-1	CASSLLEPGAGGSEQFF	TGTGCCAGCAGCTTATTAGAACCCGGGGCAGGGGGAAGTGAGCAGTTCTTC
NA	NA	TRBV20-1	TRBJ2-1	CSARTTLAGDEQFF	TGCAGTGCTAGGACGACACTCGCAGGTGATGAGCAGTTCTTC
few	NA	TRBV2	TRBJ2-1	CASSEYPGAENYNEQFF	TGTGCCAGCAGTGAATACCCAGGAGCGGAGAACTACAATGAGCAGTTCTTC
few	NA	TRBV7-8	TRBJ1-1	CASSHDRGEAFF	TGTGCCAGCAGCCACGACCGCGGTGAAGCTTTCTTT
few	NA	TRBV5-6	TRBJ2-7	CASSFSSGYEQYF	TGTGCCAGCAGCTTCAGTTCCGGGTACGAGCAGTACTTC
NA	TRBD1	TRBV10-3	TRBJ2-3	CAISPGTGADTQYF	TGTGCCATCAGTCCAGGGACAGGGGCAGATACGCAGTATTTT
NA	TRBD2	TRBV11-2	TRBJ2-3	CASSLGSGGGTDTQYF	TGTGCCAGCAGCTTAGGTAGCGGGGGGGGCACAGATACGCAGTATTTT
NA	TRBD1	TRBV5-1	TRBJ2-3	CASSTGTASRDTQYF	TGCGCCAGCAGCACCGGGACAGCCAGCAGGGATACGCAGTATTTT
NA	TRBD1	TRBV12-3/TRBV12-4	TRBJ2-1	CASSSTGEVDEQFF	TGTGCCAGCAGTTCGACAGGGGAGGTTGATGAGCAGTTCTTC
few	TRBD1	TRBV29-1	TRBJ2-7	CSVVPRTGISSYEQYF	TGCAGCGTTGTCCCACGGACAGGGATAAGCTCCTACGAGCAGTACTTC
few	NA	TRBV6-5	TRBJ2-2	CASSYSSANTGELFF	TGTGCCAGCAGTTACTCGTCCGCCAACACCGGGGAGCTGTTTTTT
few	NA	TRBV12-3/TRBV12-4	TRBJ1-6	CASSFWGAGSPLHF	TGTGCCAGCAGTTTCTGGGGGGCAGGGTCACCCCTCCACTTT
NA	TRBD2	TRBV19	TRBJ2-7	CATATSGGWEQYF	TGTGCCACCGCGACTAGCGGGGGTTGGGAGCAGTACTTC
NA	NA	TRBV20-1	TRBJ2-7	CSARRGDRTLSYEQYF	TGCAGTGCTAGAAGGGGTGATCGGACCCTTAGCTACGAGCAGTACTTC
few	NA	TRBV30	TRBJ2-7	CAWSVDAGSYEQYF	TGTGCCTGGAGTGTAGACGCGGGGTCCTACGAGCAGTACTTC
few	NA	TRBV12-3/TRBV12-4	TRBJ1-4	CASSYQRTANEKLFF	TGTGCCAGCAGTTACCAGCGGACCGCTAATGAAAAACTGTTTTTT
few	NA	TRBV29-1	TRBJ2-7	CSARGSTGYEQYF	TGCAGCGCCCGAGGGTCTACGGGGTACGAGCAGTACTTC
NA	TRBD2	TRBV5-1	TRBJ2-5	CASHHLLAGGRETQYF	TGCGCCAGTCACCACCTTCTGGCGGGGGGGCGAGAGACCCAGTACTTC
once	TRBD2	TRBV10-3	TRBJ2-1	CAISGGVMVEQFF	TGTGCCATCAGCGGGGGGGTTATGGTGGAGCAGTTCTTC
NA	TRBD2	TRBV3-1	TRBJ2-3	CASSQDQLASGLPADTQYF	TGTGCCAGCAGCCAAGATCAGTTGGCTAGCGGTCTCCCGGCAGATACGCAGTATTTT
few	NA	TRBV7-6	TRBJ1-1	CASSAGVYTEAFF	TGTGCCAGCAGCGCCGGAGTTTACACTGAAGCTTTCTTT
few	NA	TRBV29-1	TRBJ2-7	CSVAGHRSSYEQYF	TGCAGCGTTGCCGGACACCGGAGCTCCTACGAGCAGTACTTC
NA	NA	TRBV6-5	TRBJ2-1	CASSYSLQSSYNEQFF	TGTGCCAGCAGTTACTCGCTTCAGAGCTCCTACAATGAGCAGTTCTTC
many	NA	TRBV12-3/TRBV12-4	TRBJ1-5	CASSPVLRNQPQHF	TGTGCCAGCAGCCCGGTTTTGCGCAATCAGCCCCAGCATTTT
NA	TRBD2	TRBV4-2	TRBJ2-1	CASSQGTSGVYEQFF	TGTGCCAGCAGCCAAGGGACTAGCGGGGTTTATGAGCAGTTCTTC
NA	NA	TRBV10-3	TRBJ2-7	CAIRGDQVYEQYF	TGTGCCATCAGAGGGGACCAAGTATACGAGCAGTACTTC
few	TRBD1	TRBV4-1	TRBJ2-4	CASSQVQGANIQYF	TGCGCCAGCAGCCAAGTCCAGGGGGCAAACATTCAGTACTTC
NA	NA	TRBV12-3/TRBV12-4	TRBJ2-2	CASSPSGGAGELFF	TGTGCCAGCAGTCCCTCGGGGGGCGCCGGGGAGCTGTTTTTT